This entry lists 3 T cell receptor beta chains sequenced from one sample in a study of blood T cell repertoires in COVID-19. The table came from immunoSEQ multiplex PCR; TCRdb's copy has only in-frame clones and leaves some out. The sample contains about 250,000 clones, roughly 88% of which appear only once. The sequencing sample was made of peripheral blood. Every receptor here comes from an elderly man with acute or convalescent COVID-19.

The rearrangement uses TRBV6-5 and TRBJ2-7; maybe TRBD1 (5 bases). Germline V gene sequence: CDR1 MNHEY, CDR2 SVGAGI. This CDR3 is 14 amino acids long. Trimming took 6 bases from V and 3 from J, leaving 15 bases between them. The chain's CDR3 is CASSQSGRVYEQYF. Written as DNA, the CDR3 is TGTGCCAGCAGCCAATCCGGCAGGGTCTACGAGCAGTACTTC.

The chain combines TRBV11-2 with TRBJ2-1, with D possibly TRBD1 on 6 matching bases. The CDR3 extends over 13 amino acids. The V and J ends lost 2 bases and 5 bases respectively, with 7 bases between them. Germline V gives CDR1 SGHAT, CDR2 FQNNGV. The CDR3 reads CASSLNRDNEQFF. DNA of the CDR3: TGTGCCAGCAGCTTAAACAGGGACAATGAGCAGTTCTTC.

The V call is TRBV29-1, the J call TRBJ2-6, with D unclear. The V end lost 2 bases, the J end lost 1 base, and 3 bases lay between the germline ends. Looked up from germline, CDR1 is SQVTM and CDR2 is ANQGSEA. The CDR3 contains 13 residues. CDR3 sequence reads: CSVERSGANVLTF. The CDR3 coding sequence is TGCAGCGTTGAACGGTCTGGGGCCAACGTCCTGACTTTC.